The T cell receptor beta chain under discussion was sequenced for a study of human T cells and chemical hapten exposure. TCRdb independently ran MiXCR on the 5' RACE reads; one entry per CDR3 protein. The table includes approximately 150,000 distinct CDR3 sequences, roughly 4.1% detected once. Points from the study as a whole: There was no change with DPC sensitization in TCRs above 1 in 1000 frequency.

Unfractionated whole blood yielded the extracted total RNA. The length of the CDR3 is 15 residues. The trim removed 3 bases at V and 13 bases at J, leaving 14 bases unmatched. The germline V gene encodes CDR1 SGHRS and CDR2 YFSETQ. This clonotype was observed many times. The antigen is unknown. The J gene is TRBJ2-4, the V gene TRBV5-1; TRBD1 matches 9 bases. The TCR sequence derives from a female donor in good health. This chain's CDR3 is CASSSRDRDGVVQYF. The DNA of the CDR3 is TGCGCCAGCAGCTCGAGGGACAGGGATGGGGTTGTCCAGTACTTC.